A single sample gave rise to the 7 T cell receptor beta chains below, sequenced in a study of identical twins. MiXCR, applied by TCRdb to the 5' RACE reads, yields one record per CDR3 protein. The sample has about 690,000 distinct CDR3 sequences, around 20% seen once; the top ten hold approximately 4.5%. These data also featured in a second study, about T cells expressing NK-cell markers.

Sample: PBMCs. The receptors derive from a woman under 30 in good health.

This clonotype has only a few counts. This chain uses TRBV12-3 or TRBV12-4 with TRBJ2-1, with TRBD2 matching 11 bases. CDR3 length equals 15 residues. V shed 4 bases, J shed 15 bases, and the junction held 14 bases outside the gene matches. Here the CDR3 reads CASSSPSGGLKDRFF. The CDR3 nucleotides read TGTGCCAGCAGTTCACCTAGCGGGGGGTTAAAGGATCGGTTCTTC.

The V and J genes are TRBV2 and TRBJ2-7; 8 bases are shared with TRBD1. The V and J ends lost 3 bases and 7 bases, in that order; junction bases with no gene match: 14. The CDR3 is 16 amino acids. Per the germline V gene, CDR1 is SNHLY and CDR2 is FYNNEI. Here the CDR3 reads CASSEDPRTGIVEQYF. The CDR3 nucleotides are TGTGCCAGCAGTGAGGATCCTAGGACAGGGATTGTAGAGCAGTACTTC.

The chain employs TRBV11-2 and TRBJ2-1, with 7 bases identical to TRBD2. The germline gives CDR1 SGHAT, CDR2 FQNNGV. The CDR3 covers 14 residues. V shed 6 bases, J shed 10 bases, and the junction held 12 bases outside the gene matches. For the CDR3, the DNA is TGTGCCAGCAGGGGACCAAGGCGCGGGGGAGAGCAGTTCTTC. Encoded protein: CASRGPRRGGEQFF.

This chain links TRBV7-9 with TRBJ2-3, with D possibly being TRBD2 (7 bases). In germline, CDR1 is SEHNR, CDR2 FQNEAQ (reference sequence). There are 15 residues in the CDR3. Trimming left V 8 bases short and J 5 bases short, with 20 bases between. The CDR3 sequence: CASPHLRGGEDTQYF. The CDR3 coding sequence is TGTGCCAGCCCACACCTGAGAGGGGGGGAAGATACGCAGTATTTT.

The sample holds a few counts of this clonotype. The chain employs TRBV9 and TRBJ2-7; 7 bases match TRBD1. Germline lookup yields CDR1 SGDLS and CDR2 YYNGEE. V gave up 3 bases and J gave up 2 bases; unmatched junction bases: 5. The CDR3 spans 14 residues. The CDR3 DNA is TGTGCCAGCAGCGAGACAGGGACCGCCTACGAGCAGTACTTC. As protein: CASSETGTAYEQYF.

This chain joins TRBV9 and TRBJ2-6, with 14 bases that match TRBD2. Germline V gives CDR1 SGDLS, CDR2 YYNGEE. This CDR3 spans 19 amino acids. J lost 0 bases, V lost 4 bases, and 6 bases had no gene match. CDR3 sequence (DNA): TGTGCCAGCAGCCACCGGACTAGCGGGAGGATCTCTGGGGCCAACGTCCTGACTTTC. As protein: CASSHRTSGRISGANVLTF.

This clonotype was seen a handful of times. V usage is TRBV3-1 and J usage is TRBJ2-5; D gene uncertain. This CDR3 contains 15 residues. Germline values: CDR1 LGHDT, CDR2 YNNKEL (reference sequence). The V and J ends lost 1 base and 0 bases respectively, with 9 bases between them. The CDR3 region has the DNA TGTGCCAGCAGCCAAGTATACGGCCACCAAGAGACCCAGTACTTC. It translates to CASSQVYGHQETQYF.